The text below deals with one T cell receptor (beta chain). Original processing methods: Using reference gene primer amplification, nucleated cell counts were estimated. Method: immunoSEQ multiplex PCR; TCRdb's copy keeps in-frame clones and lacks some. V and J calls plus clone size are reproduced from that table; the DNA served to infer D and trimming. The sample contains about 44,000 clones, about 81% of which appear only once. The data belong to a study of blood T cell repertoires in COVID-19. Study-level information: Sample material is recorded as cDNA or gDNA derived from T cells, B-cell-depleted T cells, or PBMCs.

Germline V gives CDR1 LGHDT, CDR2 YNNKEL (reference sequence). V was cut by 6 bases and J by 3 bases, with 14 bases left in between. There are 14 residues in the CDR3. The source material was peripheral blood. The receptor was derived from a human donor in a cohort sampled during active COVID-19. The V gene is TRBV3-1 (or the pseudogene TRBV3-2), the J gene TRBJ1-1; D might be TRBD1 (6 bases). The CDR3 protein is CASRPQGMDTEAFF. The CDR3 nucleotides read TGTGCCAGCAGACCACAGGGTATGGACACTGAAGCTTTCTTT.